The rows below give T cell receptor beta chains drawn from one sample of a study of shared clonotypes between healthy human individuals. The data were produced by immunoSEQ multiplex PCR, yet TCRdb's version contains in-frame clones alone and is incomplete. The sample consists of some 550,000 clones, roughly 97% of them appearing once. The sequenced sample was naive CD4+ T cells sorted from blood. Source of these receptors: a woman younger than 45 in good health. Both conserved end residues are part of each CDR3. D genes are given only for firm matches. Some rows mark clone size as missing; the rest say once, few, many or name a class of expanded clone.

d_call	j_call	clone_size	v_call	cdr3_nt	cdr3_aa
TRBD1	TRBJ2-5	.	TRBV19	TGTGCCAGTAGTATAAGGGCAGGGGGCGCGAGGGAGACCCAGTACTTC	CASSIRAGGARETQYF
TRBD2	TRBJ2-7	.	TRBV19	TGTGCCGCCTCTAGCGGGATGAGCTACGAGCAGTACTTC	CAASSGMSYEQYF
TRBD2	TRBJ2-7	.	TRBV18	TGTGCCAGCTCACCCGGGACTAGTGGGCACGAGCAGTACTTC	CASSPGTSGHEQYF
.	TRBJ2-6	.	TRBV5-4	TGTGCCAGCACCCCCCGGTCTGGGGCCAACGTCCTGACTTTC	CASTPRSGANVLTF
TRBD2	TRBJ2-2	.	TRBV5-4	TGTGCCAGCAGCTTGATGAGCGGGGGGAACACCGGGGAGCTGTTTTTT	CASSLMSGGNTGELFF
TRBD2	TRBJ2-7	.	TRBV27	TGTGCCAGCAGTTTAAAGGCTAGCGGGGCCTCCTACGAGCAGTACTTC	CASSLKASGASYEQYF
TRBD2	TRBJ2-1	once	TRBV19	TGTGCCAGTAGTGCCCTAGCGGGAGTCTACAATGAGCAGTTCTTC	CASSALAGVYNEQFF
TRBD2	TRBJ2-3	.	TRBV29-1	TGCAGCACAGGACTAGCCGAGACAGATACGCAGTATTTT	CSTGLAETDTQYF
.	TRBJ1-4	.	TRBV30	TGTGCCTGGAGTGTTGGGACATTGTTGGAAAAACTGTTTTTT	CAWSVGTLLEKLFF
.	TRBJ1-5	.	TRBV5-6	TGTGCCAGCAGCCTGGGCCCGCCGGGAAACAATCAGCCCCAGCATTTT	CASSLGPPGNNQPQHF
.	TRBJ2-7	.	TRBV19	TGTGCCAGTAGTCGTCGGGACTCCCGGGACGAGCAGTACTTC	CASSRRDSRDEQYF
TRBD1	TRBJ2-7	.	TRBV29-1	TGCAGCGCTATGGGACAGGGGATCTACGAGCAGTACTTC	CSAMGQGIYEQYF
TRBD2	TRBJ2-1	.	TRBV5-1	TGCGCCAGCAGCTCCGGGACTAGCGGGGTGTACAATGAGCAGTTCTTC	CASSSGTSGVYNEQFF
.	TRBJ2-2	.	TRBV6-1	TGTGCCAGCAGTGAATATCTAGGGGTTTATAAGAGGGAGCTGTTTTTT	CASSEYLGVYKRELFF
TRBD1	TRBJ1-5	.	TRBV10-1	TGCGCCAGCAAACTGAGGACAGGAGATAGCAATCAGCCCCAGCATTTT	CASKLRTGDSNQPQHF
TRBD1	TRBJ2-7	.	TRBV28	TGTGCCAGCATTGGGACAGCCCCCTACGAGCAGTACTTC	CASIGTAPYEQYF
.	TRBJ1-2	.	TRBV4-1	TGCGCCAGCAGCCAAGGAGAAGCCCTTAACTATGGCTACACCTTC	CASSQGEALNYGYTF
.	TRBJ2-6	.	TRBV27	TGTGCCAGCACGACCCATGACGGGGCCAACGTCCTGACTTTC	CASTTHDGANVLTF
TRBD1	TRBJ2-3	.	TRBV5-1	TGCGCCAGCAGCTTATCCGACGGACAGGGTTTAGATACGCAGTATTTT	CASSLSDGQGLDTQYF
.	TRBJ1-3	once	TRBV28	TGTGCCAGCAGTCCGTCGGGTTCGGCTGGAAACACCATATATTTT	CASSPSGSAGNTIYF
TRBD2	TRBJ2-2	.	TRBV18	TGTGCCAGCTCACCACCCACCTCTGGACTAGGTATCGGGGAGCTGTTTTTT	CASSPPTSGLGIGELFF
.	TRBJ2-7	.	TRBV14	TGTGCCAGCAGCCAAGGGTCCTACGAGCAGTACTTC	CASSQGSYEQYF
.	TRBJ1-4	.	TRBV5-5	TGTGCCAGCAGCTTGGTTGGGGAGGAAAAACTGTTTTTT	CASSLVGEEKLFF
TRBD2	TRBJ2-5	.	TRBV10-2	TGCGCCAGCTCCGGACTAGTCCCAGAGACCCAGTACTTC	CASSGLVPETQYF
.	TRBJ2-1	.	TRBV7-9	TGTGCCAGCATAAGTTCTTCAAGGGGCCAGAGGTTTAGGAATGAGCAGTTCTTC	CASISSSRGQRFRNEQFF
.	TRBJ1-1	.	TRBV13	TGTGCCAGCAGCGCAAACCGGGCCGTAAACACTGAAGCTTTCTTT	CASSANRAVNTEAFF
.	TRBJ2-3	.	TRBV28	TGTGCCAGCAGTTTCTCAAATACAGATACGCAGTATTTT	CASSFSNTDTQYF
.	TRBJ2-3	.	TRBV2	TGTGCCAGCAGGGCCTATGGAACAGATACGCAGTATTTT	CASRAYGTDTQYF
.	TRBJ2-7	.	TRBV19	TGTGCCAGTAGTATAGCCTCTTCAGGGCACAGTGTCTACGAGCAGTACTTC	CASSIASSGHSVYEQYF